These 25 T cell receptor beta chains came from one sample sequenced in a study of metastatic and nonmetastatic thyroid tumors (dated by TCRdb to about 2020). None of the patients had been given any treatment before thyroid surgery. The library was prepared using PCR. The sample was run on an Illumina HiSeq 4000. TCRdb ran its own pipeline on the public reads, namely fastp trimming at Q25 and MiXCR clone calling, and kept in-frame beta chains. This sample has almost 70,000 clones in its table, and 14% of those were observed once. The leading ten clones occupy more than 6.5% of the sample. The material sequenced was blood. Receptors were obtained from a male donor with papillary thyroid cancer or a benign thyroid nodule (not recorded which). Some clones in this sample may be carry-over from other donors' samples.

This clone was recorded at least ten times. The CDR3 sequence is CASSLLQETQYF. The CDR3 DNA sequence: TGCGCCAGCAGCCTGTTGCAAGAGACCCAGTACTTC. This chain links TRBV5-1 with TRBJ2-5; D ambiguous. The germline CDR1 and CDR2 sequences are SGHRS and YFSETQ. The length of the CDR3 is 12 residues. The germline V and J ends were trimmed by 4 bases and 2 bases, with 6 bases remaining between them.

The sample holds many counts of this clone. The CDR3, as DNA: TGTGCCAGCAGAGGGACTAGCGGGAGCCACGAGCAGTACTTC. Protein: CASRGTSGSHEQYF. This sequence joins TRBV6-1 and TRBJ2-7, with 14 bases aligning to TRBD2. The germline V gene has CDR1 MNHNS and CDR2 SASEGT. The CDR3 contains 14 residues. The V segment lost 6 bases and the J segment 5 bases; nucleotides outside the gene matches: 3.

This clone came up many times. This chain links TRBV5-1 with TRBJ2-3; either TRBD1 or TRBD2 may fit D (5 bases each). From germline, CDR1 is SGHRS and CDR2 YFSETQ. The CDR3 is made up of 14 amino acids. V lost 3 bases and J 4 bases, leaving 12 bases between the germline ends. CDR3 in DNA: TGCGCCAGCAGCTCGGGGCTACCGGCAGATACGCAGTATTTT. Translating it yields CASSSGLPADTQYF. Drawing the rest from reference TRBV5-1 and TRBJ2-3, the complete variable domain is KAGVTQTPRYLIKTRGQQVTLSCSPISGHRSVSWYQQTPGQGLQFLFEYFSETQRNKGNFPGRFSGRQFSNSRSEMNVSTLELGDSALYLCASSSGLPADTQYFGPGTRLTVL.

This rearrangement joins TRBV3-1 to TRBJ2-2; D remains unclear. V lost 1 base to trimming and J lost 6 bases, with 12 bases between them. Germline V lookup: CDR1 LGHDT, CDR2 YNNKEL (reference sequence). The CDR3 loop spans 15 amino acids. CDR3 protein: CASSQAGQQAGELFF. The CDR3 coding sequence is TGTGCCAGCAGCCAAGCGGGCCAGCAGGCCGGGGAGCTGTTTTTT. Together with reference TRBV3-1 and TRBJ2-2, the CDR3 gives the full variable domain: DTAVSQTPKYLVTQMGNDKSIKCEQNLGHDTMYWYKQDSKKFLKIMFSYNNKELIINETVPNRFSPKSPDKAHLNLHINSLELGDSAVYFCASSQAGQQAGELFFGEGSRLTVL.

The gene calls are TRBV20-1 and TRBJ1-1; the D gene is possibly TRBD1 (6 bases). The CDR3 totals 13 residues. Trimming left V 6 bases short and J 4 bases short, with 15 bases between. The germline V gene has CDR1 DFQATT and CDR2 SNEGSKA (reference sequence). CDR3 region: CSALGGLGTEAFF. CDR3 DNA: TGCAGTGCCCTGGGGGGCTTGGGCACTGAAGCTTTCTTT.

This clone has ten or more counts. The CDR3 is CASSQSKGGNEQFF. The DNA of the CDR3 is TGCGCCAGCAGCCAAAGCAAAGGGGGCAATGAGCAGTTCTTC. This chain connects TRBV4-1 to TRBJ2-1, with D maybe TRBD1 (6 bases). CDR1 MGHRA and CDR2 YSYEKL come from the germline V gene. CDR3 length: 14 amino acids. The germline V and J ends were trimmed by 2 bases and 6 bases, with 11 bases remaining between them.

This clone was recorded a few times. This chain connects TRBV12-3 or TRBV12-4 to TRBJ2-1, with 9 positions matching TRBD2. The CDR3 is made up of 15 amino acids. Trimming took 7 bases from V and 3 from J; bases not matched to a gene: 7. The CDR3 loop reads CASIPLAGVYNEQFF. For the CDR3, the DNA is TGTGCCAGCATTCCACTAGCGGGTGTCTACAATGAGCAGTTCTTC.

A word on this clone: A read error may account for a junction end that differs from germline. The rearrangement uses TRBV6-1 and TRBJ2-7, with 11 bases identical to TRBD2. The CDR3 has 16 residues. Germline V gene lookup returns CDR1 MNHNS and CDR2 SASEGT. CDR3 residues: CASSGGNSGRGYEQYF. CDR3 bases: TGTGCCAGCAGTGGAGGGAATAGCGGGAGGGGGTACGAGCAGTATTTC.

This clone was recorded at least ten times. This chain joins TRBV5-1 and TRBJ2-5; perhaps TRBD2 as D (5 bases). CDR1 is SGHRS and CDR2 is YFSETQ in the germline V gene. V dropped 2 bases and J dropped 5 bases, with 13 bases sitting between them. The CDR3 is 14 amino acids. In DNA, the CDR3 is TGCGCCAGCAGCTTCCCCGAGGGCCAGGAGACCCAGTACTTC. Its protein is CASSFPEGQETQYF.

In this sample, this clone turned up many times. The V and J genes are TRBV10-3 and TRBJ2-1, with TRBD1 matching over 9 bases. The CDR3 totals 14 residues. V shed 7 bases, J shed 7 bases, and the junction held 8 bases outside the gene matches. Germline-derived CDR1 and CDR2 are ENHRY and SYGVKD. The CDR3 bases are TGTGCCATCAACGACAGGGGGGAAGTGAATGAGCAGTTCTTC. Translating it yields CAINDRGEVNEQFF.

This clone was seen repeatedly, ten times or more. V gene TRBV29-1 combines with J gene TRBJ2-2; the D gene is possibly TRBD2 (5 bases). Germline CDR1 is SQVTM and CDR2 is ANQGSEA. V was clipped by 6 bases and J by 0 bases, with 14 bases between them. The CDR3 has 15 residues. CDR3 protein: CSVSDYISNTGELFF. The CDR3 nucleotides are TGCAGCGTCTCCGACTACATATCGAACACCGGGGAGCTGTTTTTT.

Only a few counts were recorded for this clone. CDR3 in amino acids: CASSQGSVAEQFF. CDR3 DNA sequence: TGTGCCAGCAGCCAAGGGTCAGTCGCTGAGCAGTTCTTC. V gene TRBV3-1 combines with J gene TRBJ2-1, with D hard to call. CDR3 length: 13 amino acids. Trimming shortened V by 1 base and J by 9 bases, and 10 bases separated the two germline ends. CDR1 LGHDT and CDR2 YNNKEL come from the germline V gene (reference sequence).

This clone was found many times. This same CDR3 is encoded by further DNA sequences in the sample. The chain is built from TRBV13 and TRBJ2-7; 9 bases line up with TRBD1. The trim removed 5 bases at V and 2 bases at J, leaving 1 base unmatched. The germline V gene has CDR1 PRHDT and CDR2 FYEKMQ (reference sequence). The CDR3 totals 13 residues. CDR3: CASSGTGTYEQYV. CDR3 coding DNA: TGTGCCAGCAGCGGGACAGGGACCTACGAGCAGTACGTC.

This clone has at least ten counts. This sequence joins TRBV7-2 and TRBJ2-2; 8 nucleotides match TRBD2. Germline V lookup: CDR1 SGHTA, CDR2 FQGNSA. The CDR3 spans 16 residues. Trimming cost V 2 bases and J 6 bases; bases outside gene matches: 8. The DNA of the CDR3 is TGTGCCAGCAGCTTATTCCCCGCGGGAGGAGCCGGGGAGCTGTTTTTT. Translation: CASSLFPAGGAGELFF.

The table lists this clone with a count of one. The chain couples TRBV4-2 to TRBJ1-2; the D gene is possibly TRBD1 (5 bases). The CDR3 covers 13 residues. In germline, CDR1 is LGHNA, CDR2 YNFKEQ. V lost 5 bases to trimming and J lost 7 bases, with 14 bases between them. CDR3 coding DNA: TGTGCCAGCAGCGAACCGGGGGTGGGTGGCTACACCTTC. Encoded protein: CASSEPGVGGYTF.

This clone was picked up many times. This chain joins TRBV27 and TRBJ1-5, with 7 bases aligning to TRBD1. The CDR3 totals 13 residues. V lost 4 bases to trimming and J lost 4 bases; unmatched junction nucleotides: 1. The germline V gene encodes CDR1 MNHEY and CDR2 SMNVEV (reference sequence). CDR3 protein: CASSSGQNQPQHF. DNA of the CDR3: TGTGCCAGCAGTTCGGGACAGAATCAGCCCCAGCATTTT.

In the case of this clone: The junction shows a germline mismatch at one end, possibly a read error. V and J are TRBV7-9 and TRBJ2-5; the D is unclear. Germline CDR1 reads SEHNR; CDR2 reads FQNEAQ (reference sequence). The CDR3 runs to 15 residues. CDR3 amino acids: CASDEVGPSQETRYF. Here the CDR3 DNA reads TGTGCCAGCGACGAGGTCGGCCCGAGCCAAGAGACCCGGTACTTC.

Ten or more counts support this clone. This chain connects TRBV12-3 or TRBV12-4 to TRBJ1-4; D gene ambiguous. The CDR3 length is 13 residues. Trimming took 1 base from V and 8 from J, leaving 8 bases between them. The CDR3 DNA sequence: TGTGCCAGCAGTTTAGGGTTAGGGGAAAAACTGTTTTTT. Translation gives CASSLGLGEKLFF.

This clone was recorded at least ten times. The chain carries TRBV12-3 or TRBV12-4 and TRBJ2-2; D remains ambiguous. Deletions cut 3 bases from V and 6 bases from J, with 14 bases between. The length of the CDR3 is 15 residues. This CDR3 is CASSLLGWKAGELFF. Here the CDR3 DNA reads TGTGCCAGCAGTTTGCTGGGGTGGAAGGCCGGGGAGCTGTTTTTT.

There are many counts of this clone. J is TRBJ2-3 and V is TRBV6-1; 10 positions agree with TRBD2. Losses at the gene ends were 3 bases for V and 4 bases for J; bases not matched to a gene: 4. CDR1 MNHNS and CDR2 SASEGT come from the germline V gene. CDR3 length: 15 amino acids. The CDR3 sequence is CASSDLAGEADTQYF. In nucleotides, the CDR3 is TGTGCCAGCAGTGACCTAGCGGGAGAGGCAGATACGCAGTATTTT.

This clone was counted at least ten times. V usage is TRBV18 and J usage is TRBJ1-3; D remains unclear. The CDR3 runs to 15 residues. V dropped 2 bases and J dropped 0 bases, with 8 bases sitting between them. Germline V gene lookup returns CDR1 KGHSH and CDR2 LQKENI. The CDR3 spells CASSPSEYSGNTIYF. The CDR3 nucleotides read TGTGCCAGCTCACCATCCGAATACTCTGGAAACACCATATATTTT.

This clone was observed many times. The gene calls are TRBV24-1 and TRBJ2-3; weak D call: TRBD1 (5 bases). The V and J ends lost 0 bases and 0 bases respectively, with 9 bases between them. Per germline, CDR1 KGHDR and CDR2 SFDVKD. This CDR3 is built from 16 residues. The CDR3 sequence: CATSDLRQGSTDTQYF. The DNA of the CDR3 is TGTGCCACCAGTGATTTGCGCCAGGGAAGCACAGATACGCAGTATTTT.

Comments on this clone: Since a much larger clone is just one base distant, this may be a read error. V gene TRBV19 combines with J gene TRBJ2-1; D is possibly TRBD1 (6 bases). Near its end, the DNA agrees better with TRBJ2-5, so the J call may be wrong. This CDR3 region has 14 residues. Germline lookup yields CDR1 LNHDA and CDR2 SQIVND (reference sequence). CDR3 residues: CASTPGGVLQTQYF. The DNA for the CDR3 is TGTGCCAGTACCCCTGGGGGCGTGTTGCAGACCCAGTACTTC.

This clone showed up just a few times. Since a much larger clone is just one base distant, this may be a read error. This chain joins TRBV12-3 or TRBV12-4 and TRBJ1-2; D remains unclear. The CDR3 sequence is 12 residues long. The CDR3 spells CASRQANYGYAF. DNA of the CDR3: TGTGCCAGCCGCCAAGCTAACTATGGCTACGCCTTC.

This clone was found many times. The V call is TRBV7-8, the J call TRBJ1-2; D remains unclear. V gave up 0 bases and J gave up 6 bases, with 14 bases separating them. The CDR3 is 15 residues long. CDR1 SGHVS and CDR2 FQNEAQ come from the germline V gene. For the CDR3, the DNA is TGTGCCAGCAGCTTAGCCCTAGCCCGAAGGGATGGCTACACCTTC. Protein product: CASSLALARRDGYTF.